Listed below are T cell receptor beta chains from one sample, sequenced in a study of blood T cells in healthy people across ages. MiXCR, run by TCRdb on the 5' RACE reads, gives a single entry per CDR3 protein. The profile covers 710,000 or so distinct CDR3 sequences, with about 34% appearing a single time and 15% taken by the ten largest. The sequencing sample was made of blood. The receptors shown here come from a woman of 80 years or more in good health. Both conserved end residues are part of each CDR3. Clone sizes are given selectively: once, few, many, or a class where the clone is expanded.

clone_size: NA; v_call: TRBV20-1; j_call: TRBJ2-3; cdr3_aa: CSACYGSADTQYF
clone_size: NA; v_call: TRBV20-1; j_call: TRBJ1-2; cdr3_aa: CSARVDRGYGYTF
clone_size: many; v_call: TRBV7-9; j_call: TRBJ2-5; cdr3_aa: CASSSGLEQGTQYF
clone_size: NA; v_call: TRBV4-2; j_call: TRBJ1-5; cdr3_aa: CASSQDGAADSNQPQHF
clone_size: many; v_call: TRBV20-1; j_call: TRBJ2-6; cdr3_aa: CSASFGTGGSGANVLTF
clone_size: many; v_call: TRBV4-3; j_call: TRBJ1-1; cdr3_aa: CASSQDYGAAEAFF
clone_size: many; v_call: TRBV5-5; j_call: TRBJ2-7; cdr3_aa: CASSLVGVPSYEQYF
clone_size: many; v_call: TRBV3-1; j_call: TRBJ1-5; cdr3_aa: CASSQSRGRNQPQHF
clone_size: NA; v_call: TRBV7-2; j_call: TRBJ2-3; cdr3_aa: CASSATRTGTDTQYF
clone_size: many; v_call: TRBV29-1; j_call: TRBJ2-6; cdr3_aa: CSVAGANVLTF
clone_size: NA; v_call: TRBV4-1; j_call: NA; cdr3_aa: CASSSLGGAPETQYF
clone_size: many; v_call: TRBV5-1; j_call: TRBJ2-5; cdr3_aa: CASSLGGAQETQYF
clone_size: NA; v_call: TRBV7-9; j_call: TRBJ1-2; cdr3_aa: CASSKGTGLWHGYTF
clone_size: many; v_call: TRBV29-1; j_call: TRBJ1-2; cdr3_aa: CSADAHYGYTF
clone_size: few; v_call: TRBV20-1; j_call: TRBJ1-2; cdr3_aa: CSARVGKDYGYTF
clone_size: once; v_call: TRBV6-2/TRBV6-3; j_call: TRBJ2-7; cdr3_aa: CASSYPEGNEQYF
clone_size: NA; v_call: TRBV6-6; j_call: TRBJ1-5; cdr3_aa: CASRGQGQINQPQHF
clone_size: NA; v_call: TRBV12-3/TRBV12-4; j_call: TRBJ1-4; cdr3_aa: CASRTSGGNEKRFF
clone_size: many; v_call: TRBV12-3/TRBV12-4; j_call: TRBJ2-3; cdr3_aa: CASRRDRGRADTQYF
clone_size: many; v_call: TRBV25-1; j_call: TRBJ2-7; cdr3_aa: CASSAPGAAYEQYF
clone_size: NA; v_call: TRBV9; j_call: TRBJ2-1; cdr3_aa: CASSVEQVARGEQFF
clone_size: NA; v_call: TRBV6-5; j_call: TRBJ2-3; cdr3_aa: CASSGLADSDTQYF
clone_size: NA; v_call: TRBV10-3; j_call: TRBJ1-1; cdr3_aa: CAISEYSGDTEAFF
clone_size: few; v_call: TRBV6-1; j_call: TRBJ2-1; cdr3_aa: CASRPGQLYEQFF
clone_size: NA; v_call: TRBV3-1; j_call: TRBJ1-2; cdr3_aa: CASSQGTSSNYGYTF
clone_size: once; v_call: TRBV9; j_call: TRBJ2-5; cdr3_aa: CASSVDPAGLTKETQYF
clone_size: NA; v_call: TRBV6-6; j_call: TRBJ1-2; cdr3_aa: CASSYSSQSTYYGYTF
clone_size: once; v_call: TRBV20-1; j_call: TRBJ1-4; cdr3_aa: CSARDPTGHEKLFF
clone_size: many; v_call: TRBV11-2; j_call: TRBJ2-3; cdr3_aa: CASSLGRAQYF
clone_size: once; v_call: TRBV6-1; j_call: TRBJ2-1; cdr3_aa: CASSDGLAVYNEQFF
clone_size: many; v_call: TRBV6-1; j_call: TRBJ2-3; cdr3_aa: CASSVQVGPRSTDTQYF
clone_size: NA; v_call: TRBV3-1; j_call: TRBJ1-6; cdr3_aa: CASSQDRATIRPLHF
clone_size: many; v_call: TRBV5-1; j_call: TRBJ2-7; cdr3_aa: CASSWQGGTYEQYF
clone_size: NA; v_call: TRBV30; j_call: TRBJ1-4; cdr3_aa: CAWSVPQRGEKLFF
clone_size: many; v_call: TRBV28; j_call: TRBJ2-3; cdr3_aa: CASSFRGGTDTQYF
clone_size: many; v_call: TRBV10-3; j_call: TRBJ2-1; cdr3_aa: CVISGGGTSYNEQFF
clone_size: few; v_call: TRBV28; j_call: TRBJ1-2; cdr3_aa: CASSLNGVDYGYTF
clone_size: many; v_call: TRBV20-1; j_call: TRBJ2-7; cdr3_aa: CSANRDRANSEQYF
clone_size: NA; v_call: TRBV12-3/TRBV12-4; j_call: NA; cdr3_aa: CASSTTSGRMSEQYF
clone_size: NA; v_call: TRBV6-5; j_call: TRBJ2-1; cdr3_aa: CASSYIAGSYNEQFF
clone_size: NA; v_call: TRBV10-3; j_call: TRBJ2-7; cdr3_aa: CAARTSGNYEQYF
clone_size: NA; v_call: TRBV30; j_call: TRBJ1-6; cdr3_aa: CAWSVPALSTYNSPLHF
clone_size: many; v_call: TRBV29-1; j_call: TRBJ2-7; cdr3_aa: CSVVGGMDWGYEQYF
clone_size: many; v_call: TRBV6-1; j_call: TRBJ2-3; cdr3_aa: CASSGQNGADTQYF
clone_size: NA; v_call: TRBV30; j_call: TRBJ2-1; cdr3_aa: CAWSVIVGHEQFF